This T cell receptor beta chain emerged from a study of cytomegalovirus exposure and HLA in healthy donors. General study points: TCR beta sequences reportedly predicted most subjects' HLA-A and HLA-B alleles accurately.

The PCR ran on 60 Vbeta and 13 Jbeta primers. In the original analysis: Later reanalysis found about 80 million unique TCR beta chains, approximately 11 million of them shared. Profiling relied on immunoSEQ multiplex PCR, and the TCRdb table lists in-frame clones only, not all of them. V, J and clone size are those of that table, while D and trimming were read from the DNA. In the table there are roughly 80,000 clones, more than 75% of which are singletons. Concerning this clone itself: No antigen is known for it.

Input material: PBMCs. The clonotype comes from a man in his forties or fifties in good health and CMV-seronegative.

The CDR3 nucleotides are TGTGCCAGCAGCCTAGACCCAAGCTCCTACGAGCAGTACTTC. This gives the protein CASSLDPSSYEQYF. The chain uses TRBV7-3 and TRBJ2-7; D ambiguous. Trimming removed 5 bases from V and 0 bases from J, with 11 bases in between. The CDR3 has 14 amino acids. Germline values: CDR1 SGHTA, CDR2 FQGTGA.